Shown below are 10 T cell receptor beta chains from a single sample sequenced in a study of metastatic and nonmetastatic thyroid tumors. TCRdb re-called clones via MiXCR from the PCR reads. The sample has around 30,000 clones; 16% are singletons. Ahead of thyroid surgery, no patient had received treatment of any kind. Sequenced input: blood. Receptors were obtained from a female donor with papillary thyroid cancer or a benign thyroid nodule (not recorded which). Some clones in this sample may be carry-over from other donors' samples.

V is TRBV20-1 and J is TRBJ2-5; tentative D call: TRBD1 (6 bases). The CDR3 runs to 13 residues. CDR1 and CDR2 (germline): DFQATT, SNEGSKA (reference sequence). V was trimmed by 5 bases and J by 9 bases, leaving 19 bases between them. The CDR3: CSAGTGRAEAQYF. As DNA, the CDR3 is TGCAGTGCTGGAACAGGGCGAGCCGAGGCCCAGTACTTC.

This clone is labeled medium-sized. V gene TRBV27 combines with J gene TRBJ2-7; 8 bases are a match to TRBD1. Trimming removed 4 bases from V and 6 bases from J; junction bases left unmatched: 5. Germline V gene sequence: CDR1 MNHEY, CDR2 SMNVEV (reference sequence). CDR3 length: 13 amino acids. CDR3 nucleotides: TGTGCCAGCAGTTACGGACAGGGTGGCGAGCAGTACTTC. Translated: CASSYGQGGEQYF.

At least ten counts were recorded for this clone. The chain carries TRBV5-5 and TRBJ2-7; TRBD1 matches 7 bases. The CDR3 spans 15 residues. The V segment lost 4 bases and the J segment 7 bases; nucleotides outside the gene matches: 14. Germline CDR1 reads SGHKS; CDR2 reads YYEKEE (reference sequence). The CDR3 nucleotides are TGTGCCAGCAGCCCTCCCTGGACAGGTCAGGGGGAGCAGTACTTC. Amino acid sequence: CASSPPWTGQGEQYF. Based on the CDR3 plus reference TRBV5-5 and TRBJ2-7, the full variable domain is DAGVTQSPTHLIKTRGQQVTLRCSPISGHKSVSWYQQVLGQGPQFIFQYYEKEERGRGNFPDRFSARQFPNYSSELNVNALLLGDSALYLCASSPPWTGQGEQYFGPGTRLTVT.

Ten or more counts support this clone. The chain couples TRBV10-1 to TRBJ1-3; D unclear. Deletions cut 6 bases from V and 0 bases from J, with 12 bases between. Germline V gives CDR1 WNHNN, CDR2 SYGVQD (reference sequence). The CDR3 covers 15 residues. The CDR3 loop is CASSPGLGSGNTIYF. The CDR3, as DNA: TGCGCCAGCAGCCCGGGTCTTGGCTCTGGAAACACCATATATTTT.

This chain links TRBV20-1 with TRBJ2-5; D is possibly TRBD1 (6 bases). The V end was cut by 5 bases, the J end by 1 base, with 17 bases between. Germline V gene data show CDR1 as DFQATT and CDR2 as SNEGSKA (reference sequence). The CDR3 is 15 residues long. DNA of the CDR3: TGCAGTGCTCCTGCCGTTACAGGGCCCCAAGAGACCCAGTACTTC. Its translation: CSAPAVTGPQETQYF.

At least ten counts were recorded for this clone. J is TRBJ2-5 and V is TRBV20-1; 8 bases are shared with TRBD2. The CDR3 runs to 15 residues. The junction had 6 bases not matched to a gene; V was cut back by 1 base and J by 2 bases. CDR1 is DFQATT, CDR2 SNEGSKA, per germline (reference sequence). The CDR3 sequence: CSARGPLAAQETQYF. The CDR3 coding sequence is TGCAGTGCTAGAGGTCCACTAGCGGCACAAGAGACCCAGTACTTC.

This clone was found many times. V gene TRBV4-2 combines with J gene TRBJ2-2; 13 positions match TRBD2. CDR1 LGHNA and CDR2 YNFKEQ come from the germline V gene. The V and J ends lost 1 base and 3 bases, in that order; junction bases with no gene match: 11. The CDR3 has 20 residues. In DNA, the CDR3 is TGTGCCAGCAGCCAAGGACTAGCGGGAGGCTTGTATTTGGACACCGGGGAGCTGTTTTTT. The encoded protein is CASSQGLAGGLYLDTGELFF.

Note on this clone: One end of the junction is discordant with germline, which a read error may explain. V usage is TRBV7-9 and J usage is TRBJ1-5, with 9 bases that match TRBD1. Germline CDR1 SEHNR, CDR2 FQNEAQ (reference sequence). This CDR3 region has 13 residues. In nucleotides, the CDR3 is TGTGTCAGCCAACAGGGGGCCGATCAGCCCCAGCATTTT. Its translation is CVSQQGADQPQHF.

In its sample, this clone was seen many times. The gene calls are TRBV20-1 and TRBJ2-1; 9 bases align to TRBD1. The CDR3 runs to 14 residues. Germline CDR1 DFQATT, CDR2 SNEGSKA (reference sequence). Trimming cost V 5 bases and J 3 bases; bases outside gene matches: 5. The CDR3 nucleotides are TGCAGTGCTTCCCCGGGACAGGGCTACAATGAGCAGTTCTTC. Amino acids: CSASPGQGYNEQFF.

J is TRBJ2-7 and V is TRBV3-1; possibly TRBD1 for D (6 bases). Germline V CDR1 and CDR2: LGHDT, YNNKEL (reference sequence). This CDR3 contains 15 residues. V lost 7 bases to trimming and J lost 3 bases, with 19 bases between them. CDR3: CASIGETGLSYEQYF. Here the CDR3 DNA reads TGTGCCAGCATCGGGGAGACAGGTCTGAGCTACGAGCAGTACTTC.